This T cell receptor beta chain was observed in a study of OX40 agonist ivuxolimab in advanced cancers. Study-wide context: Each dose-escalation patient presented with hepatocellular carcinoma, melanoma, renal cell or head and neck cancer.

Study outcomes and limitations: Low normalized T-cell clonal expansion was also seen in some nonresponders.

Generated by immunoSEQ multiplex PCR, the TCRdb table keeps only in-frame clones and is missing some. The sample has roughly 52,000 clones; 84% are singletons. Regarding this clone: Its specificity is unknown.

Germline lookup yields CDR1 SGHRS and CDR2 YFSETQ. V lost 2 bases and J lost 1, with 12 bases in between. The CDR3 is 15 residues long. The sequencing used CD4+ or CD8+ T cells sorted from blood, collected in a trial of the OX40 agonist ivuxolimab. This receptor was identified in an adult with an advanced solid tumor such as melanoma, head and neck, liver or kidney cancer. The chain couples TRBV5-1 to TRBJ1-1, with D possibly TRBD1 on 5 matching bases. The CDR3 protein is CASSLRPGGNTEAFF. The CDR3 DNA reads TGCGCCAGCAGCTTACGACCCGGGGGGAACACTGAAGCTTTCTTT.